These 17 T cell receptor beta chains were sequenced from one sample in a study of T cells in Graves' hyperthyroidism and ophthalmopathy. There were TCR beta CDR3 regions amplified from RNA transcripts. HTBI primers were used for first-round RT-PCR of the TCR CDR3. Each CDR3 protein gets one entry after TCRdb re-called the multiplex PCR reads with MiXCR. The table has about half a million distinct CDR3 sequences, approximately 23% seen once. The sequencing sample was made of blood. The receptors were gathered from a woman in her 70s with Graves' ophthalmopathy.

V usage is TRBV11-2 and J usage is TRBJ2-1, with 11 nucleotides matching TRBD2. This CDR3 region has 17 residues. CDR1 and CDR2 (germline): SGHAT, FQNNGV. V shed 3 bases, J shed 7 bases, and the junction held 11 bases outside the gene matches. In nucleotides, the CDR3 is TGTGCCAGCAGCTTCGACAACTTACTAGCGGGAGAGAATGAGCAGTTCTTC. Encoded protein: CASSFDNLLAGENEQFF.

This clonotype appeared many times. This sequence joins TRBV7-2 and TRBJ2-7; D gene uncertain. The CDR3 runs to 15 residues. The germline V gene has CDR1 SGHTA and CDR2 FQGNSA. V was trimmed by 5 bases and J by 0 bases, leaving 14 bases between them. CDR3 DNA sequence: TGTGCCAGCAGCCTAAGCGCAAGTAGCTCCTACGAGCAGTACTTC. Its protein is CASSLSASSSYEQYF.

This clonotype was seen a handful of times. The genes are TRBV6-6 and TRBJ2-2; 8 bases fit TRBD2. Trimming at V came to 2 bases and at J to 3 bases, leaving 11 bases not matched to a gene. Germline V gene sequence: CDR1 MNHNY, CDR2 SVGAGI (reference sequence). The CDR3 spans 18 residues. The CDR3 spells CASSYRLSGSWDTGELFF. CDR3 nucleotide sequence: TGTGCCAGCAGTTACCGCCTAAGCGGGAGTTGGGACACCGGGGAGCTGTTTTTT.

CDR3 coding DNA: TGCGCCAGCAGCCAAGAGGGACGGATAAATGAAAAACTGTTTTTT. Its translation: CASSQEGRINEKLFF. V is TRBV4-3 and J is TRBJ1-4; weak D call: TRBD1 (5 bases). The V end lost 0 bases, the J end lost 5 bases, and 10 bases lay between the germline ends. This CDR3 comprises 15 residues. Germline values: CDR1 LGHNA, CDR2 YSLEER.

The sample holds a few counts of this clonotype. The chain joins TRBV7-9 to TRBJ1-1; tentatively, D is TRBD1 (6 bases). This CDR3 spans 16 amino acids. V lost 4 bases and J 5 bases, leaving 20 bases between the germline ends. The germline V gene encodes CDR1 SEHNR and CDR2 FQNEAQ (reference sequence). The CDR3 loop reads CASSSRGGPSNTEAFF. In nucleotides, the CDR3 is TGTGCCAGCAGCTCGAGGGGGGGACCCTCCAATACTGAAGCTTTCTTT.

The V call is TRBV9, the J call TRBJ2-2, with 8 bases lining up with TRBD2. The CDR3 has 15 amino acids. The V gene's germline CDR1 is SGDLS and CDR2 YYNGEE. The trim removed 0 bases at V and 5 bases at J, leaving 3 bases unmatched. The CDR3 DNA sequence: TGTGCCAGCAGCGTAGCGTCGGGAGGGACCGGGGAGCTGTTTTTT. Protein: CASSVASGGTGELFF.

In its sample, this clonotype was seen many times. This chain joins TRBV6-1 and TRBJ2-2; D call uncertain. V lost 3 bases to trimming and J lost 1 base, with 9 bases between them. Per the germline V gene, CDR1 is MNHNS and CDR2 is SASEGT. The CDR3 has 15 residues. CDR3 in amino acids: CASSDFGENTGELFF. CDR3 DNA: TGTGCCAGCAGTGATTTCGGAGAGAACACCGGGGAGCTGTTTTTT.

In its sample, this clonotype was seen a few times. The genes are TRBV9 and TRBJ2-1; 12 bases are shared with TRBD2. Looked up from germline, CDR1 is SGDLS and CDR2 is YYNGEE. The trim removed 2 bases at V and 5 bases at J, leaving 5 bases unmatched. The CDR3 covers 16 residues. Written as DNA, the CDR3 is TGTGCCAGCAGCGTCGGACTAGCGGGAAGTCACAATGAGCAGTTCTTC. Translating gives CASSVGLAGSHNEQFF. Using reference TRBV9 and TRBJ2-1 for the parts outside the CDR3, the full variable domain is DSGVTQTPKHLITATGQRVTLRCSPRSGDLSVYWYQQSLDQGLQFLIQYYNGEERAKGNILERFSAQQFPDLHSELNLSSLELGDSALYFCASSVGLAGSHNEQFFGPGTRLTVL.

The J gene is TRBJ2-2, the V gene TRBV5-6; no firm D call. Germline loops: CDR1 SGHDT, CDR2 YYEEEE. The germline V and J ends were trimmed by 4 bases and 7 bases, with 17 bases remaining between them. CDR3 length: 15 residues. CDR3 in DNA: TGTGCCAGCAGCCACTCCGGGCCACGGATCGGGGAGCTGTTTTTT. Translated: CASSHSGPRIGELFF.

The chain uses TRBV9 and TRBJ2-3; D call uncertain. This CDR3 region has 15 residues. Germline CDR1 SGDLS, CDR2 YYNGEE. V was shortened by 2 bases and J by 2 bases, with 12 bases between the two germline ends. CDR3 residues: CASSVGYFSTDTQYF. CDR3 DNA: TGTGCCAGCAGCGTCGGATATTTTTCCACAGATACGCAGTATTTT.

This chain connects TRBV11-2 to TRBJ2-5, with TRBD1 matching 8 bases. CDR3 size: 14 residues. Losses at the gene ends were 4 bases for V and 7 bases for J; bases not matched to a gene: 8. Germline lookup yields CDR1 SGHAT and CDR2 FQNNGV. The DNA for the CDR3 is TGTGCCAGCAGCTCGCCAGGGGGCTTTGGGACCCAGTACTTC. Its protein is CASSSPGGFGTQYF.

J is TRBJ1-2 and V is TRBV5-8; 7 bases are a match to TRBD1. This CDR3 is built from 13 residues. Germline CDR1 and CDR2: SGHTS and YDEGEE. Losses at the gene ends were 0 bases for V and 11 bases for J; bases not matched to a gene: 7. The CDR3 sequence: CASSLVTGVGYTF. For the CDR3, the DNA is TGTGCCAGCAGCTTGGTTACAGGGGTGGGGTACACCTTC. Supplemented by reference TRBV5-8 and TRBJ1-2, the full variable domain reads EAGVTQSPTHLIKTRGQQATLRCSPISGHTSVYWYQQALGLGLQFLLWYDEGEERNRGNFPPRFSGRQFPNYSSELNVNALELEDSALYLCASSLVTGVGYTFGSGTRLTVV.

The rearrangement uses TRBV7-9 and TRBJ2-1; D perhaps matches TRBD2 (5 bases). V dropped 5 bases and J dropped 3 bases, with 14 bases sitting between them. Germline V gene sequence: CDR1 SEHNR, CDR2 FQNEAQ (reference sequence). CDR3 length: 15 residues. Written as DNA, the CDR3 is TGTGCCAGCAGCCCCTCAGCGGACCTCTACAATGAGCAGTTCTTC. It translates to CASSPSADLYNEQFF.

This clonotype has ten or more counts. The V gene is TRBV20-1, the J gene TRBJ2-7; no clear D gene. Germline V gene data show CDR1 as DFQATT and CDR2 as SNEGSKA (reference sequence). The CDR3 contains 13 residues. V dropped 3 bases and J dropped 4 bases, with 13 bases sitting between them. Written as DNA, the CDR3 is TGCAGTGCTAGCCAAGCTCCATCTTACGAGCAGTACTTC. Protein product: CSASQAPSYEQYF.

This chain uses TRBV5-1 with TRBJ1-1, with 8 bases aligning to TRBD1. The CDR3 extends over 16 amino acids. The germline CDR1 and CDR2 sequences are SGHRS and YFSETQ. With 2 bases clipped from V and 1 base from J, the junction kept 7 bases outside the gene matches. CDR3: CASSFGRGQENTEAFF. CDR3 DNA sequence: TGCGCCAGCAGCTTTGGCAGGGGGCAGGAGAACACTGAAGCTTTCTTT.

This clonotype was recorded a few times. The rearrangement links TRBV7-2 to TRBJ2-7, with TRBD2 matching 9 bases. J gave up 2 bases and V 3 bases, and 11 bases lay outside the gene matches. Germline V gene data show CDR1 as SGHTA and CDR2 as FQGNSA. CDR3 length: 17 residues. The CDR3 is CASSLPRDGGRAYEQYF. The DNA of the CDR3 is TGTGCCAGCAGCTTGCCCAGGGATGGCGGGAGGGCCTACGAGCAGTACTTC.

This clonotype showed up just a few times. The DNA of the CDR3 is TGTGCCAGCAGCCTACATCTTAACTATGGCTACACCTTC. Translated: CASSLHLNYGYTF. V usage is TRBV5-4 and J usage is TRBJ1-2; D is undetermined. V shed 4 bases and J shed 1 base, with 8 bases lying between them. CDR3 length equals 13 residues. Germline values: CDR1 SGHNT, CDR2 YYREEE (reference sequence).